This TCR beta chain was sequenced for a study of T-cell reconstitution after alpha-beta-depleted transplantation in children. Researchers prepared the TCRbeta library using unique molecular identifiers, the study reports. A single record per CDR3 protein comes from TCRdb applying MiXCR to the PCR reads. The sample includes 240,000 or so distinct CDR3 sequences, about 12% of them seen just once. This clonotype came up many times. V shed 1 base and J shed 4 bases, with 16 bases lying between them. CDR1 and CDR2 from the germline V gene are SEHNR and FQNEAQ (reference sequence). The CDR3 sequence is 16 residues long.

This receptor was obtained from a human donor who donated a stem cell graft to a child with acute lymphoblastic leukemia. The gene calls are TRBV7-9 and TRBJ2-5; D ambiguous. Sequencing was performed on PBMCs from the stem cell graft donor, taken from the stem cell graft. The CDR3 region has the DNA TGTGCCAGCAGCTTAGGCGAAGGGCCACTGGTAGAGACCCAGTACTTC. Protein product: CASSLGEGPLVETQYF.